Below, 9 T cell receptor beta chains from the same sample are listed, as sequenced in a study of shared clonotypes between healthy human individuals. CD8 cells regarded as naive lacked CD45RO, were positively chosen for CCR7, and omitted terminally differentiated effector memory CD45RA+ cells. Generated by immunoSEQ multiplex PCR, the TCRdb table keeps only in-frame clones and is missing some. The sample lists around 1.9 million clones; just under 95% were seen once. Sequencing was done on a sample of naive CD8+ T cells from PBMCs. Source of these receptors: a man between 18 and 29 years old in good health. Some clones in this sample may be carry-over from other donors' samples.

The chain links TRBV28 to TRBJ2-7, with a possible D match to TRBD2 (6 bases). The CDR3 is 14 residues long. The V end lost 7 bases, the J end lost 4 bases, and 17 bases lay between the germline ends. Germline CDR1 and CDR2: MDHEN and SYDVKM. In DNA form, the CDR3 reads TGTGCCAGCACACTCGGGACTGGCCTATACGAGCAGTACTTC. Translating gives CASTLGTGLYEQYF.

This clone was counted only a few times. The rearrangement joins TRBV27 to TRBJ1-1; D gene uncertain. The V gene's germline CDR1 is MNHEY and CDR2 SMNVEV (reference sequence). CDR3 size: 15 residues. Trimming pared 7 bases from V and 0 bases from J, leaving 15 bases between. CDR3 in DNA: TGTGCCAGCACAGGCACCGGACGGGTGAACACTGAAGCTTTCTTT. Translation gives CASTGTGRVNTEAFF.

V gene TRBV10-1 combines with J gene TRBJ2-2; D uncertain. V shed 4 bases and J shed 5 bases, with 8 bases lying between them. CDR1 and CDR2 from the germline V gene are WNHNN and SYGVQD (reference sequence). The CDR3 runs to 13 residues. CDR3 DNA: TGCGCCAGCAGTGCATACAAGACCGGGGAGCTGTTTTTT. Its translation is CASSAYKTGELFF.

This sequence joins TRBV6-5 and TRBJ1-1, with unresolved D. V gave up 6 bases and J gave up 2 bases, with 7 bases separating them. CDR3 size: 12 residues. Per germline, CDR1 MNHEY and CDR2 SVGAGI. The CDR3 spells CASSSVNTEAFF. CDR3 nucleotide sequence: TGTGCCAGCAGCTCAGTAAACACTGAAGCTTTCTTT.

The rearrangement links TRBV2 to TRBJ2-3; D unclear. Trimming pared 7 bases from V and 6 bases from J, leaving 20 bases between. The CDR3 has 15 residues. CDR1 is SNHLY and CDR2 is FYNNEI in the germline V gene. CDR3: CASNRAARMGDTQYF. CDR3 DNA sequence: TGTGCCAGCAATAGGGCGGCTAGGATGGGGGATACGCAGTATTTT. Together with reference TRBV2 and TRBJ2-3, the CDR3 gives the full variable domain: EPEVTQTPSHQVTQMGQEVILRCVPISNHLYFYWYRQILGQKVEFLVSFYNNEISEKSEIFDDQFSVERPDGSNFTLKIRSTKLEDSAMYFCASNRAARMGDTQYFGPGTRLTVL.

This chain uses TRBV9 with TRBJ2-1; D is uncertain. Germline V gene lookup returns CDR1 SGDLS and CDR2 YYNGEE. V was pared by 3 bases and J by 6 bases, with 10 bases between. This CDR3 has 13 residues. The CDR3 nucleotides read TGTGCCAGCAGCGAGCAATCCGGCAATGAGCAGTTCTTC. Its translation: CASSEQSGNEQFF. Combining the CDR3 with reference TRBV9 and TRBJ2-1 gives the whole variable domain DSGVTQTPKHLITATGQRVTLRCSPRSGDLSVYWYQQSLDQGLQFLIQYYNGEERAKGNILERFSAQQFPDLHSELNLSSLELGDSALYFCASSEQSGNEQFFGPGTRLTVL.

The chain carries TRBV7-9 and TRBJ1-4, with 7 bases that match TRBD1. The CDR3 length is 14 residues. The trim removed 5 bases at V and 8 bases at J, leaving 8 bases unmatched. Germline loops: CDR1 SEHNR, CDR2 FQNEAQ (reference sequence). CDR3 in DNA: TGTGCCAGCAGCCCCCAGGGGGGTGGGGAAAAACTGTTTTTT. It translates to CASSPQGGGEKLFF.

The chain couples TRBV6-1 to TRBJ1-1; 7 positions agree with TRBD1. This CDR3 has 17 residues. Germline CDR1 MNHNS, CDR2 SASEGT. Germline trimming cut 3 bases from V and 7 bases from J; bases unmatched to any gene: 17. CDR3 sequence reads: CASSEGQSSYVLIEAFF. The CDR3, as DNA: TGTGCCAGCAGTGAGGGACAGTCCTCCTACGTCTTGATTGAAGCTTTCTTT.

The genes are TRBV27 and TRBJ2-1, with D maybe TRBD2 (6 bases). This CDR3 spans 16 amino acids. Trimming removed 0 bases at V and 5 bases at J, with 14 bases between. Germline V lookup: CDR1 MNHEY, CDR2 SMNVEV (reference sequence). The CDR3 nucleotides read TGTGCCAGCAGTTTATCAGCCGGGGGTCCTAACAATGAGCAGTTCTTC. This gives the protein CASSLSAGGPNNEQFF.